The clone carrying this T cell receptor beta chain was counted a single time. The Seattle patients joined while their infection was active and were tracked longitudinally afterward. Authors' analysis steps: Nucleated cell counts were estimated from reference gene primer amplification. The protocol was immunoSEQ multiplex PCR, while the TCRdb copy is restricted to in-frame clones and leaves out a portion. Clone size and V and J calls were adopted from that table, with D and trimming inferred from the DNA. This sample has a few hundred thousand clones, with 90% found just once. This entry belongs to a study of blood T cell repertoires in COVID-19. As for the study in general: Samples representing acute and convalescent COVID-19 were sourced from the United States, Italy and Spain. PBMCs, B-cell-depleted T cells, or T cells provided the cDNA or gDNA that made up the material.

Per the germline V gene, CDR1 is LGHDT and CDR2 is YNNKEL (reference sequence). The CDR3 loop spans 13 amino acids. The junction had 5 bases not matched to a gene; V was cut back by 4 bases and J by 7 bases. This clonotype was sampled from a woman aged 55-70 years with COVID-19, enrolled during active disease. The chain uses TRBV3-1 (or the pseudogene TRBV3-2) and TRBJ1-2; 8 nucleotides agree with TRBD1. The sequencing sample was made of peripheral blood. The CDR3 loop reads CASSPQGARGYTF. For the CDR3, the DNA is TGTGCCAGCAGCCCCCAGGGGGCTCGTGGCTACACCTTC.